The 8 T cell receptor beta chains below were found in one sample sequenced in a study of blood T cell repertoires in COVID-19. The protocol was immunoSEQ multiplex PCR, while the TCRdb copy is restricted to in-frame clones and leaves out a portion. The sample has roughly 120,000 clones; 82% are singletons. Material: peripheral blood. The receptors were gathered from a woman in her sixties or seventies with acute or convalescent COVID-19.

The V call is TRBV11-2, the J call TRBJ2-4; weak D call: TRBD1 (5 bases). Trimming took off 1 base at V and 0 bases at J, with 13 bases between the two ends. CDR3 length: 17 amino acids. Germline CDR1 reads SGHAT; CDR2 reads FQNNGV. CDR3 nucleotide sequence: TGTGCCAGCAGCTTAGCATGGGGCCCGCGAGCCAAAAACATTCAGTACTTC. It yields the protein CASSLAWGPRAKNIQYF.

The sample holds one count of this clone. CDR3 nucleotide sequence: TGTGCCAGCAGCTGGCAGGGGGCATCCTACGAGCAGTACTTC. Residues: CASSWQGASYEQYF. The chain joins TRBV5-4 to TRBJ2-7; 8 nucleotides match TRBD1. Germline V gene lookup returns CDR1 SGHNT and CDR2 YYREEE (reference sequence). There are 14 residues in the CDR3. Trimming took 3 bases from V and 1 from J; bases not matched to a gene: 3. Full variable domain (outside the CDR3, taken from reference TRBV5-4 and TRBJ2-7): ETGVTQSPTHLIKTRGQQVTLRCSSQSGHNTVSWYQQALGQGPQFIFQYYREEENGRGNFPPRFSGLQFPNYSSELNVNALELDDSALYLCASSWQGASYEQYFGPGTRLTVT.

This chain links TRBV25-1 with TRBJ2-5, with D possibly being TRBD1 (5 bases). This CDR3 is built from 14 residues. Germline V lookup: CDR1 MGHDK, CDR2 SYGVNS. Trimming shortened V by 3 bases and J by 2 bases, and 10 bases separated the two germline ends. CDR3: CASSDRTYQETQYF. The DNA of the CDR3 is TGTGCCAGCAGTGACCGGACATATCAAGAGACCCAGTACTTC. The full variable domain, rest sourced from reference TRBV25-1 and TRBJ2-5, is EADIYQTPRYLVIGTGKKITLECSQTMGHDKMYWYQQDPGMELHLIHYSYGVNSTEKGDLSSESTVSRIRTEHFPLTLESARPSHTSQYLCASSDRTYQETQYFGPGTRLLVL.

The V gene is TRBV12-3 or TRBV12-4, the J gene TRBJ1-6, with D maybe TRBD1 (5 bases). The V end was cut by 6 bases, the J end by 7 bases, with 10 bases between. The CDR3 extends over 13 amino acids. In DNA form, the CDR3 reads TGTGCCAGCAGCCAGACAGAGAATTCACCCCTCCACTTT. This encodes CASSQTENSPLHF.

Worth noting for this clone: The sample holds other DNA sequences that translate to the same CDR3. CDR3 sequence (DNA): TGTGCCAGCAGCGTTACAGGGGGACTAAACACTGAAGCTTTCTTT. Residues: CASSVTGGLNTEAFF. The rearrangement uses TRBV11-3 and TRBJ1-1, with 8 nucleotides matching TRBD1. The germline V gene has CDR1 SGHNT and CDR2 YENEEA. Trimming removed 5 bases from V and 2 bases from J; junction bases left unmatched: 7. The CDR3 has 15 residues.

The V gene is TRBV7-9, the J gene TRBJ1-1, with a tentative D call TRBD1 (5 bases). CDR3 length: 14 amino acids. Germline V gene lookup returns CDR1 SEHNR and CDR2 FQNEAQ (reference sequence). V was shortened by 5 bases and J by 1 base, with 11 bases between the two germline ends. Here the CDR3 reads CASSHGTSNTEAFF. Here the CDR3 DNA reads TGTGCCAGCAGCCACGGGACTTCGAACACTGAAGCTTTCTTT.

This chain joins TRBV21-1 and TRBJ1-1. TRBV21-1 corresponds to a pseudogene. The CDR3 contains 18 residues. The CDR3 coding sequence is TGTGCCAGCAGCATAAACTATTTGGAGCCCGGCATGAACACTGAAGCTTTCTTT. Translating gives CASSINYLEPGMNTEAFF.

The chain combines TRBV9 with TRBJ2-2, with a possible D match to TRBD2 (5 bases). The V and J ends lost 3 bases and 1 base respectively, with 13 bases between them. The CDR3 is made up of 16 amino acids. Germline loops: CDR1 SGDLS, CDR2 YYNGEE. The CDR3 bases are TGTGCCAGCAGCGAGTCCAGTGGAGGGAACACCGGGGAGCTGTTTTTT. Translation gives CASSESSGGNTGELFF. The full variable domain, with the rest looked up from reference TRBV9 and TRBJ2-2, is DSGVTQTPKHLITATGQRVTLRCSPRSGDLSVYWYQQSLDQGLQFLIQYYNGEERAKGNILERFSAQQFPDLHSELNLSSLELGDSALYFCASSESSGGNTGELFFGEGSRLTVL.